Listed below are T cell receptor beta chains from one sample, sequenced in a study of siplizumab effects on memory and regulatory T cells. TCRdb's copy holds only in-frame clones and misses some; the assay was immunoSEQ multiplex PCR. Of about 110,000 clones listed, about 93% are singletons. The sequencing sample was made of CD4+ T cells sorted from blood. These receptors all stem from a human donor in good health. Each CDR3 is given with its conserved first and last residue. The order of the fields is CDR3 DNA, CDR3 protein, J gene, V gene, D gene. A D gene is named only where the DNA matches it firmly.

cdr3_nt: TGTGCCAGCAGCTTCACGATAACGGGCATCTCTGGAAACACCATATATTTT; cdr3_aa: CASSFTITGISGNTIYF; j_call: TRBJ1-3; v_call: TRBV11-2; d_call: NA
cdr3_nt: TGTGCCAGCACAGGGTACTACGAGCAGTACTTC; cdr3_aa: CASTGYYEQYF; j_call: TRBJ2-7; v_call: TRBV6-1; d_call: NA
cdr3_nt: TGTGCCAGCAGCTTATACCCTTCGAGCTCCTACAATGAGCAGTTCTTC; cdr3_aa: CASSLYPSSSYNEQFF; j_call: TRBJ2-1; v_call: TRBV7-3; d_call: NA
cdr3_nt: TGTGCCTGGAAGCTCCCCTGGGAGGCAGACGAGCAGTACTTC; cdr3_aa: CAWKLPWEADEQYF; j_call: TRBJ2-7; v_call: TRBV30; d_call: NA
cdr3_nt: TGTGCCAGCAGTAAAACAGAGAGCTCCTACAATGAGCAGTTCTTC; cdr3_aa: CASSKTESSYNEQFF; j_call: TRBJ2-1; v_call: TRBV6-4; d_call: NA
cdr3_nt: TGTGCCAGCAGCCCTAGCTCAGGGAGGGATGGTAATGAAAAACTGTTTTTT; cdr3_aa: CASSPSSGRDGNEKLFF; j_call: TRBJ1-4; v_call: TRBV7-2; d_call: NA
cdr3_nt: TGTGCCAGCAGTGAAGCCACAGGGGGGTACTACGAGCAGTACTTC; cdr3_aa: CASSEATGGYYEQYF; j_call: TRBJ2-7; v_call: TRBV6-1; d_call: TRBD1
cdr3_nt: TGTGCCAGCAGCCGGACAGCACCCGAGCAGTACTTC; cdr3_aa: CASSRTAPEQYF; j_call: TRBJ2-7; v_call: TRBV11-2; d_call: NA
cdr3_nt: TGCGCCAGCAGCTTGGGAGCAGCCTCCTATAATTCACCCCTCCACTTT; cdr3_aa: CASSLGAASYNSPLHF; j_call: TRBJ1-6; v_call: TRBV5-1; d_call: NA
cdr3_nt: TGTGCCAGCAGTGAAGCGGGCAGGGGCTATGGCTACACCTTC; cdr3_aa: CASSEAGRGYGYTF; j_call: TRBJ1-2; v_call: TRBV6-1; d_call: NA
cdr3_nt: TGTGCCAGCAGCGTTACACAGGGGACCTACGGCTACACCTTC; cdr3_aa: CASSVTQGTYGYTF; j_call: TRBJ1-2; v_call: TRBV11-2; d_call: TRBD1
cdr3_nt: TGTGCCAGCAGTGGTCTCAGGGAGCTGTTTTTT; cdr3_aa: CASSGLRELFF; j_call: TRBJ2-2; v_call: TRBV28; d_call: NA
cdr3_nt: TGTGCCAGAAGACCGGGACTAGCGGGAGATAGTACCGGGGAGCTGTTTTTT; cdr3_aa: CARRPGLAGDSTGELFF; j_call: TRBJ2-2; v_call: TRBV5-3; d_call: TRBD2
cdr3_nt: TGTGCCAGCACCTTACCGGGGGGGCAGGAGACCCAGTACTTC; cdr3_aa: CASTLPGGQETQYF; j_call: TRBJ2-5; v_call: TRBV6-6; d_call: TRBD2
cdr3_nt: TGTGCCAGCAACGTAGCGGGGTTCAATGAGCAGTTCTTC; cdr3_aa: CASNVAGFNEQFF; j_call: TRBJ2-1; v_call: TRBV2; d_call: TRBD2
cdr3_nt: TGTGCCTGGAAAAGAGGGATTTTGGACCACGAGCAGTACTTC; cdr3_aa: CAWKRGILDHEQYF; j_call: TRBJ2-7; v_call: TRBV30; d_call: NA
cdr3_nt: TGTGCCAGTAGTATGGGACAGTTCAATCAGCCCCAGCATTTT; cdr3_aa: CASSMGQFNQPQHF; j_call: TRBJ1-5; v_call: TRBV19; d_call: TRBD1
cdr3_nt: TGTGCCAGCAGCTTCAACGGAGACTATGGCTACACCTTC; cdr3_aa: CASSFNGDYGYTF; j_call: TRBJ1-2; v_call: TRBV11-2; d_call: NA